These T cell receptor beta chains were read from a single sample in a study of blood T cell repertoires in COVID-19. The data were produced by immunoSEQ multiplex PCR, yet TCRdb's version contains in-frame clones alone and is incomplete. The table lists 300,000 or so clones, 65% to 85% of them singletons. The sequencing sample was made of peripheral blood. These receptors were obtained from a woman aged 45-65 years with acute or convalescent COVID-19. CDR3s include the opening cysteine and the closing phenylalanine or tryptophan. Each record gives: J gene, V gene, CDR3 protein.

>TRBJ2-7|TRBV30
CAWSKAGGPIQYF
>TRBJ1-1|TRBV5-6
CASSFNTGRNTEAFF
>TRBJ2-1|TRBV27
CASSYSGSANEQFF
>TRBJ2-7|TRBV30
CAWSVPGAGEQYF
>TRBJ2-3|TRBV7-7
CASSRLLAGESSTDTQYF
>TRBJ2-1|TRBV7-2
CASSLTPVLAAAYNEQFF
>TRBJ1-2|TRBV7-9
CASSQGASGYTF
>TRBJ2-3|TRBV12-5
CASGWGLAGLDTQYF
>TRBJ1-3|TRBV3-1/TRBV3-2
CASSTGGSGNTIYF
>TRBJ2-3|TRBV19
CASSIVHLAGGTDTQYF
>TRBJ1-2|TRBV5-4
CASSREVGAKDGYTF
>TRBJ1-2|TRBV2
CASSDTNYGYTF
>TRBJ1-5|TRBV7-2
CASSLYGNSNQPQHF
>TRBJ2-7|TRBV28
CASSSRSGTLSYEQYF
>TRBJ2-1|TRBV9
CASSVVAGVGNEQFF
>TRBJ2-6|TRBV5-5
CASSLGTSGANVLTF
>TRBJ2-5|TRBV3-1/TRBV3-2
CASSQDRGTYPYF
>TRBJ2-3|TRBV4-1
CASSQPNREDTQYF
>TRBJ1-1|TRBV12-5
CASGWQGRTEAFF
>TRBJ1-1|TRBV18
CASSPIGASDTEAFF
>TRBJ1-1|TRBV12-3/TRBV12-4
CASSRTDDTEAFF
>TRBJ1-3|TRBV11-2
CATRLPGGNTIYF
>TRBJ2-4|TRBV7-2
CASSFAGGHRNIQYF
>TRBJ1-1|TRBV30
CAWSGGRANTEAFF
>TRBJ2-2|TRBV2
CASSVTGAANTGELFF
>TRBJ2-2|TRBV24-1
CATSGREVKTGELFF
>TRBJ1-1|TRBV19
CASSIQGKAFF
>TRBJ1-4|TRBV5-1
CASSLGQNNEKLFF
>TRBJ2-5|TRBV18
CASSPEYQETQYF
>TRBJ2-4|TRBV29-1
CSVGLGGQNIQYF
>TRBJ1-2|TRBV29-1
CSVEGPLLIDGYTF
>TRBJ1-2|TRBV29-1
CSVDIGNRDFNYGYTF
>TRBJ2-1|TRBV6-1
CASSDSQGSYNEQFF
>TRBJ1-4|TRBV27
CASSSDTNEDEKLFF
>TRBJ1-3|TRBV19
CASSSVDSGNTIYF
>TRBJ2-7|TRBV11-3
CASSLWGPGAGNDEQYF
>TRBJ2-7|TRBV7-3
CASSFRGYGEQYF
>TRBJ1-2|TRBV28
CASSSRGGSNYGYTF
>TRBJ1-1|TRBV24-1
CATSVPYRGDENTEAFF
>TRBJ1-2|TRBV29-1
CSSRGTGDYGYTF
>TRBJ2-1|TRBV9
CASREYNEQFF
>TRBJ2-5|TRBV6-1
CASSVTAVLHQETQYF
>TRBJ2-5|TRBV12-3/TRBV12-4
CASSLLRGETQYF
>TRBJ1-2|TRBV7-9
CASSLIGTGVIYGYTF
>TRBJ1-1|TRBV18
CASSGQGGTEAFF
>TRBJ2-1|TRBV7-9
CASSEGLAGEYNEQFF
>TRBJ2-7|TRBV9
CASSVGTAGEQYF
>TRBJ2-1|TRBV11-2
CASRKAGAREQFF
>TRBJ1-4|TRBV12-3/TRBV12-4
CASSRDINEKLFF
>TRBJ1-3|TRBV20-1
CSASQGGSGNTIYF
>TRBJ1-5|TRBV6-4
CASSEPGPFPPQPQHF
>TRBJ1-6|TRBV7-9
CASSPRSRTYNSPLHF